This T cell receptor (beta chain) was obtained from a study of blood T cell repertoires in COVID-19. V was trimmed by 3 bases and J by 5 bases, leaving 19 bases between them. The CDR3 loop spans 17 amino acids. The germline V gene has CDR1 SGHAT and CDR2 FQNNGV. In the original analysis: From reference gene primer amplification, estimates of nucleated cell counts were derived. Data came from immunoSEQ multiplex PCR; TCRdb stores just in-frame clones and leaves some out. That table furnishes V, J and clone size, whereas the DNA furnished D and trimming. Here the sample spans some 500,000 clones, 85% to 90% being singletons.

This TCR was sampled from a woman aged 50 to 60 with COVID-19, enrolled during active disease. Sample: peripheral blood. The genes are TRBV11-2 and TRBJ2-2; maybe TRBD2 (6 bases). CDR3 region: CASSFGGQGRVTGELFF. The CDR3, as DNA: TGTGCCAGCAGCTTCGGAGGGCAGGGACGAGTAACCGGGGAGCTGTTTTTT.